The TCR beta chain under discussion was sequenced for a study of PD-1 blockade in classical Hodgkin lymphoma. Study background: Each patient was given nivolumab 3 mg/kg through a vein every 2 weeks.

The table came from immunoSEQ multiplex PCR; TCRdb's copy has only in-frame clones and leaves some out. The sample consists of tens of thousands of clones, less than 95% of them appearing once. The germline CDR1 and CDR2 sequences are SEHNR and FQNEAQ (reference sequence). This CDR3 spans 16 amino acids. Trimming pared 1 base from V and 1 base from J, leaving 13 bases between. Turning to this clone: Its antigen is unidentified.

The time point was: cycle 4 day 1 (C4D1), after five to seven weeks of nivolumab. Each patient experienced a relapse that followed autologous stem cell transplantation, and brentuximab vedotin exposure varied. Relapsed/refractory classical Hodgkin lymphoma patients had complete, partial or progressive responses. Study-level points and caveats: Exclusion was the outcome for patients who began nivolumab under 1 year after ASCT. Prior to therapy, complete responders displayed diversity much like that of newly diagnosed patients.

This chain links TRBV7-9 with TRBJ1-1, with TRBD1 as a possible D gene (5 bases). Sequencing was performed on peripheral blood mononuclear cells (PBMCs), taken before the fourth cycle of nivolumab. This sequence originates from a human donor with classical Hodgkin lymphoma. The chain's CDR3 is CASSLEGAGTNTEAFF. CDR3 DNA: TGTGCCAGCAGCTTAGAGGGCGCAGGGACGAACACTGAAGCTTTCTTT.